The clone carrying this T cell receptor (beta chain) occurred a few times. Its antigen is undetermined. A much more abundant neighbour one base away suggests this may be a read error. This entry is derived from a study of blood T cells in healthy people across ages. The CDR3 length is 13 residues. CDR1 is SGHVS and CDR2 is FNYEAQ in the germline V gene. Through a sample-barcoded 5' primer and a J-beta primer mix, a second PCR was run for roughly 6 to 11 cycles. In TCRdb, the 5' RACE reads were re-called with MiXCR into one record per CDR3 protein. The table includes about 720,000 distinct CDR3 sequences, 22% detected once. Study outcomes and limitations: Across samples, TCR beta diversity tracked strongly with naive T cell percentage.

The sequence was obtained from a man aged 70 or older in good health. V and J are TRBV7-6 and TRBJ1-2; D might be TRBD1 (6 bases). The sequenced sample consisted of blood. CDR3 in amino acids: CASSLSGGYGYAF. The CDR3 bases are TGTGCCAGCAGCTTAAGTGGGGGCTATGGCTACGCCTTC.